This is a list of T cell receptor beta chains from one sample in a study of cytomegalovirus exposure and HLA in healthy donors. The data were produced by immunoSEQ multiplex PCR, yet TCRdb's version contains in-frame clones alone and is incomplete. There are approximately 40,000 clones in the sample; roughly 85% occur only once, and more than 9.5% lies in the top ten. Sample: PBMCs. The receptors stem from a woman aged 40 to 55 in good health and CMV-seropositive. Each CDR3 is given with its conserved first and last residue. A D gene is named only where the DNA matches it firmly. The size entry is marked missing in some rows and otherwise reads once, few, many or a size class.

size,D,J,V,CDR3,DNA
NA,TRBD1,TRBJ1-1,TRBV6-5,CASSYSDRGNTEAFF,TGTGCCAGCAGTTACTCGGACAGGGGGAACACTGAAGCTTTCTTT
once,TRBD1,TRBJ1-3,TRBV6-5,CASSSTGLGSGNTIYF,TGTGCCAGCAGTTCGACAGGGTTAGGATCTGGAAACACCATATATTTT
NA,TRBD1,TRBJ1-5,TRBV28,CASSHGQGRQQPQHF,TGTGCCAGCAGTCACGGACAGGGACGGCAGCAGCCCCAGCATTTT
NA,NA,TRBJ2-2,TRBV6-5,CASSPGDFTGELFF,TGTGCCAGCAGCCCCGGGGATTTCACCGGGGAGCTGTTTTTT
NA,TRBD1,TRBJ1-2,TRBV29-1,CSVNTYRTGAYGYTF,TGCAGCGTCAACACCTATCGGACAGGGGCCTATGGCTACACCTTC
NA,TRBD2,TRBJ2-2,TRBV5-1,CASSGTSGTNTGELFF,TGCGCCAGCAGCGGGACTAGCGGGACTAACACCGGGGAGCTGTTTTTT
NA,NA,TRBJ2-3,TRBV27,CASSPYNTDTQYF,TGTGCCAGCAGTCCATACAACACAGATACGCAGTATTTT
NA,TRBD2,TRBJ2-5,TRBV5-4,CASSSGLAGGETQYF,TGTGCCAGCTCCTCAGGACTAGCGGGGGGAGAGACCCAGTACTTC
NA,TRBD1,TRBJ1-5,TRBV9,CASSPGQGVNQPQHF,TGTGCCAGCAGCCCAGGACAGGGGGTCAATCAGCCCCAGCATTTT
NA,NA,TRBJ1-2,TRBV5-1,CASSRGILGGDYGYTF,TGCGCCAGCAGCCGGGGGATCCTCGGGGGGGACTATGGCTACACCTTC
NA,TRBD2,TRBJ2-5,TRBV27,CASSQKSGGRETQYF,TGTGCCAGCAGTCAAAAGTCGGGGGGGCGGGAGACCCAGTACTTC
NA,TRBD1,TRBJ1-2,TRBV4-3,CASSKGRDRGRSNYGYTF,TGCGCCAGTAGCAAGGGTCGGGACAGGGGGCGTTCGAACTATGGCTACACCTTC
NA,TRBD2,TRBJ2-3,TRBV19,CASSPRLAITDTQYF,TGTGCCAGTAGTCCTCGACTAGCAATCACAGATACGCAGTATTTT
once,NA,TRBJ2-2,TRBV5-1,CASSQIAGTMNTGELFF,TGCGCCAGCAGCCAGATCGCCGGGACAATGAACACCGGGGAGCTGTTTTTT
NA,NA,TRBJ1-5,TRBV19,CASSGTPSNQPQHF,TGTGCCAGTAGTGGGACACCTAGCAATCAGCCCCAGCATTTT
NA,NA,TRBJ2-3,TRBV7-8,CASSFFGGTDTQYF,TGTGCCAGCAGCTTCTTCGGGGGCACAGATACGCAGTATTTT
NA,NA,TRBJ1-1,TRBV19,CASSPGQNTEAFF,TGTGCCAGTAGCCCAGGGCAAAACACTGAAGCTTTCTTT
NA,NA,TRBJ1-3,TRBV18,CASSIGLTASGNTIYF,TGTGCCAGCTCAATAGGTTTGACTGCCTCTGGAAACACCATATATTTT
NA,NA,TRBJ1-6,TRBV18,CASSPEQINSPLHF,TGTGCCAGCTCACCAGAACAGATAAATTCACCCCTCCACTTT
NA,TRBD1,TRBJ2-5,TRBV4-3,CASSQGTGWKETQYF,TGCGCCAGCAGCCAGGGGACAGGGTGGAAAGAGACCCAGTACTTC
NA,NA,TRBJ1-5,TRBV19,CASSILSPGEPQHF,TGTGCCAGTAGTATTTTAAGCCCAGGGGAGCCCCAGCATTTT
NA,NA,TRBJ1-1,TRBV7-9,CASSLSGREAFF,TGTGCCAGCAGCTTATCCGGGAGAGAGGCTTTCTTT
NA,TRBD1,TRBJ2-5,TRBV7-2,CASSFQGEETQYF,TGTGCCAGCAGCTTCCAGGGGGAAGAGACCCAGTACTTC